These 9 T cell receptor beta chains originate from one sample sequenced in a study of shared clonotypes between healthy human individuals. Sequencing used immunoSEQ multiplex PCR; TCRdb keeps in-frame clones, though not all of them. This repertoire shows around 580,000 clones, roughly 98% found once; its top ten account for approximately 0.3%. Positively selected for CCR7, the CD45RO-negative cells used as naive CD8 cells excluded terminally differentiated effector memory CD45RA+ cells. Sequencing input: naive CD8+ T cells sorted from blood. These receptors were collected from a man aged 25-40 years in good health.

As concerns this clone: At one end the junction does not follow the germline gene, possibly because of a read error. The chain couples TRBV5-5 to TRBJ2-7; D is perhaps TRBD1 or TRBD2 (5 bases each). Germline CDR1 and CDR2: SGHKS and YYEKEE (reference sequence). This CDR3 comprises 16 residues. CDR3 residues: CASSRIGAGGNYERYF. CDR3 coding DNA: TGTGCCAGCAGCCGGATAGGGGCCGGAGGTAACTACGAGCGGTACTTC.

This chain links TRBV6-5 with TRBJ2-5; possibly TRBD1 for D (5 bases). The CDR3 runs 13 residues. Germline CDR1 reads MNHEY; CDR2 reads SVGAGI. Trimming took 2 bases from V and 4 from J, leaving 8 bases between them. The DNA of the CDR3 is TGTGCCAGCAGTTACGGCCAGGGAGAGACCCAGTACTTC. This translates into CASSYGQGETQYF.

V is TRBV5-1 and J is TRBJ2-7; a possible D gene is TRBD1 (5 bases). Trimming cost V 1 base and J 0 bases, with 11 bases left between them. The CDR3 covers 15 residues. The germline gives CDR1 SGHRS, CDR2 YFSETQ. CDR3: CASSLSWGGSYEQYF. CDR3 nucleotides: TGCGCCAGCAGCTTGTCGTGGGGCGGCTCCTACGAGCAGTACTTC.

The rearrangement links TRBV7-8 to TRBJ2-7, with TRBD2 as a possible D gene (6 bases). The CDR3 sequence is 13 residues long. The germline V gene encodes CDR1 SGHVS and CDR2 FQNEAQ. Trimming took 5 bases from V and 3 from J, leaving 11 bases between them. DNA of the CDR3: TGTGCCAGCAGCGAGCCGGGGGACTACGAGCAGTACTTC. It encodes CASSEPGDYEQYF.

The chain is built from TRBV27 and TRBJ2-5, with 8 bases fitting TRBD2. Germline V gene lookup returns CDR1 MNHEY and CDR2 SMNVEV (reference sequence). CDR3 length equals 16 residues. After removal of 0 bases from V and 5 bases from J, the junction contained 8 bases not matched to a gene. The CDR3 reads CASSLSRGSGIETQYF. In DNA, the CDR3 is TGTGCCAGCAGTTTATCCCGGGGTAGCGGGATTGAGACCCAGTACTTC.

The genes are TRBV30 and TRBJ1-2, with 8 bases fitting TRBD1. This CDR3 is 14 amino acids long. Germline lookup yields CDR1 GTSNPN and CDR2 SVGIG (reference sequence). V lost 0 bases, J lost 4 bases, and 4 bases stayed unmatched. The DNA for the CDR3 is TGTGCCTGGAGTGTACAGGGGGAGGTCTATGGCTACACCTTC. Translated: CAWSVQGEVYGYTF.

The chain couples TRBV9 to TRBJ2-5, with 8 bases that match TRBD1. Trimming cost V 3 bases and J 2 bases; bases outside gene matches: 6. The germline V gene encodes CDR1 SGDLS and CDR2 YYNGEE. There are 15 residues in the CDR3. Written as DNA, the CDR3 is TGTGCCAGCAGCGCCACAGGGGGGCAGCAAGAGACCCAGTACTTC. Its protein product is CASSATGGQQETQYF.

The chain employs TRBV5-1 and TRBJ2-2, with 7 bases lining up with TRBD1. V lost 2 bases to trimming and J lost 3 bases; unmatched junction nucleotides: 7. The length of the CDR3 is 16 residues. Looked up from germline, CDR1 is SGHRS and CDR2 is YFSETQ. The CDR3, as DNA: TGCGCCAGCAGCTTAAGGTCAGGGGGATACACCGGGGAGCTGTTTTTT. This translates into CASSLRSGGYTGELFF.

This rearrangement joins TRBV4-1 to TRBJ2-7, with 9 bases matching TRBD2. The length of the CDR3 is 14 residues. V trimming: 3 bases; J trimming: 1 base; junction bases outside the gene matches: 1. Looked up from germline, CDR1 is MGHRA and CDR2 is YSYEKL. The DNA of the CDR3 is TGCGCCAGCAGCCAGACTAGCGGATCCTACGAGCAGTACTTC. This codes for CASSQTSGSYEQYF.